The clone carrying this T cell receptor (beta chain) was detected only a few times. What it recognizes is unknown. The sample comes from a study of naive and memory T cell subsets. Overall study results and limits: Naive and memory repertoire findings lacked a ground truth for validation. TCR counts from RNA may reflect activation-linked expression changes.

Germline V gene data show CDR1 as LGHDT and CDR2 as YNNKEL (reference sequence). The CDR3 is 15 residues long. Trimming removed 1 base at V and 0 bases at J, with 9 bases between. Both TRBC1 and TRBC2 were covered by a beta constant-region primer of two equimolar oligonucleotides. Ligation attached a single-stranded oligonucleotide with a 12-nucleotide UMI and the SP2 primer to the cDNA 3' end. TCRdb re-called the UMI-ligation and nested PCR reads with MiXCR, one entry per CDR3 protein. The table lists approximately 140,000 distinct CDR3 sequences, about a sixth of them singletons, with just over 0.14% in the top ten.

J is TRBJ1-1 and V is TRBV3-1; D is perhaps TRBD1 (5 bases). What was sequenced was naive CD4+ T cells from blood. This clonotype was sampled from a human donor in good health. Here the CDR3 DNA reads TGTGCCAGCAGCCAAGCTGACAGATTGAACACTGAAGCTTTCTTT. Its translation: CASSQADRLNTEAFF.